Sequencing of this T cell receptor beta chain was carried out in a study of T-cell memory formation after mild COVID-19. Whole-study context: Clustering of TCRs was largely donor specific. Study-wide findings and caveats: The finding that pre-infection memory included some responding clones suggested that cross-reactive memory joined.

This CDR3 is built from 15 residues. V was cut by 3 bases and J by 1 base, with 11 bases left in between. Germline CDR1 SEHNR, CDR2 FQNEAQ (reference sequence). TCRdb re-derived calls from the 5' RACE reads in MiXCR, one entry per CDR3 protein. The sample includes 250,000 to 300,000 distinct CDR3 sequences, 15% to 20% seen only once; the top ten take roughly 24%. This clonotype was observed a few times. Its antigen remains unknown. The sequence came from a man between 18 and 35 years old who had mild COVID-19 (a few samples of this study predate the infection). Cell type and time point are not known. The sequenced sample consisted of PBMCs or a T cell subset sorted from them (not recorded which). The rearrangement links TRBV7-9 to TRBJ2-3; D is ambiguous. This CDR3 is CASSFSTGGTDTQYF. The CDR3 coding sequence is TGTGCCAGCAGCTTTTCTACTGGGGGCACAGATACGCAGTATTTT. The full variable domain, rest sourced from reference TRBV7-9 and TRBJ2-3, is DTGVSQNPRHKITKRGQNVTFRCDPISEHNRLYWYRQTLGQGPEFLTYFQNEAQLEKSRLLSDRFSAERPKGSFSTLEIQRTEQGDSAMYLCASSFSTGGTDTQYFGPGTRLTVL.